Presented here are 15 T cell receptor beta chains from one specimen sequenced in a study of T cells in localized non-small cell lung cancer. Assay used: immunoSEQ multiplex PCR; TCRdb lists only in-frame clones, some missing. Counted here are 40,000 to 55,000 clones, 81% occurring once; the ten biggest clones make up roughly 17%. The sequenced sample was peripheral blood mononuclear cells, obtained before any cancer treatment. All receptors come from a man between 40 and 70 years old with stage III lung adenocarcinoma.

The gene calls are TRBV13 and TRBJ2-5, with 8 nucleotides matching TRBD2. Germline V CDR1 and CDR2: PRHDT, FYEKMQ (reference sequence). The ends lost 5 bases at V and 0 bases at J; junction bases unmatched: 5. This CDR3 comprises 15 residues. For the CDR3, the DNA is TGTGCCAGCAGCCAAGGACTAGCCAACCAAGAGACCCAGTACTTC. Translated: CASSQGLANQETQYF.

The chain carries TRBV30 and TRBJ1-2; 11 nucleotides match TRBD1. With 0 bases clipped from V and 4 bases from J, the junction kept 7 bases outside the gene matches. The CDR3 length is 16 residues. Germline V gene sequence: CDR1 GTSNPN, CDR2 SVGIG (reference sequence). In DNA, the CDR3 is TGTGCCTGGAGTGTATCGAGGACAGGGGGCGGCTATGGCTACACCTTC. It yields the protein CAWSVSRTGGGYGYTF.

The V gene is TRBV5-4, the J gene TRBJ2-5, with D maybe TRBD1 (7 bases). The CDR3 totals 15 residues. The germline V and J ends were trimmed by 5 bases and 1 base, with 15 bases remaining between them. From germline, CDR1 is SGHNT and CDR2 YYREEE (reference sequence). CDR3 nucleotides: TGTGCCAGCAGTTCGCCCCAGGGGGGCCAAGAGACCCAGTACTTC. It codes for CASSSPQGGQETQYF.

J is TRBJ2-7 and V is TRBV2, with 14 bases aligning to TRBD2. The junction had 3 bases not matched to a gene; V was cut back by 6 bases and J by 8 bases. This CDR3 comprises 13 residues. The germline V gene has CDR1 SNHLY and CDR2 FYNNEI. CDR3 loop: CASSGTSGGKQYF. Here the CDR3 DNA reads TGTGCCAGCAGCGGGACTAGCGGGGGAAAGCAGTACTTC.

The chain carries TRBV7-2 and TRBJ2-4; weak D call: TRBD2 (5 bases). This CDR3 region has 17 residues. V lost 1 base and J lost 0, with 13 bases in between. CDR1 SGHTA and CDR2 FQGNSA come from the germline V gene. This CDR3 is CASSLERGGGAKNIQYF. The CDR3 nucleotides read TGTGCCAGCAGCTTAGAACGGGGTGGCGGAGCCAAAAACATTCAGTACTTC.

This chain connects TRBV15 to TRBJ1-5; D uncertain. The CDR3 has 15 amino acids. Trimming took 0 bases from V and 0 from J, leaving 6 bases between them. The germline CDR1 and CDR2 sequences are LNHNV and YYDKDF (reference sequence). The CDR3 DNA sequence: TGTGCCACCAGCAGAGAGGATTATAGCAATCAGCCCCAGCATTTT. Translated, it gives CATSREDYSNQPQHF.

This clone was seen just once. The chain carries TRBV18 and TRBJ1-2; D remains unclear. The CDR3 sequence is 15 residues long. Per the germline V gene, CDR1 is KGHSH and CDR2 is LQKENI. Between the trimmed V and J ends, which lost 0 bases and 2 bases, there was a span of 10 bases. This CDR3 is CASSPPKAENYGYTF. The DNA for the CDR3 is TGTGCCAGCTCACCACCGAAGGCAGAAAACTATGGCTACACCTTC.

The chain uses TRBV6-6 and TRBJ1-1, with no clear D. The CDR3 sequence is 13 residues long. V was trimmed by 5 bases and J by 6 bases, leaving 13 bases between them. The germline gives CDR1 MNHNY, CDR2 SVGAGI (reference sequence). The CDR3 sequence: CASSHTLDSEAFF. CDR3 DNA: TGTGCCAGCAGTCACACCCTTGACTCTGAAGCTTTCTTT.

The genes are TRBV19 and TRBJ1-1; TRBD1 is a possible D gene (6 bases). This CDR3 is built from 15 residues. Germline V gene data show CDR1 as LNHDA and CDR2 as SQIVND (reference sequence). V gave up 5 bases and J gave up 4 bases, with 17 bases separating them. DNA of the CDR3: TGTGCCAGTAGTTCCGGACGGAGGGGGAGCACTGAAGCTTTCTTT. This codes for CASSSGRRGSTEAFF.

The chain is built from TRBV2 and TRBJ2-3; D call uncertain. The CDR3 consists of 12 residues. V dropped 1 base and J dropped 3 bases, with 2 bases sitting between them. Germline-derived CDR1 and CDR2 are SNHLY and FYNNEI. The CDR3 loop is CASSEVTDTQYF. CDR3 in DNA: TGTGCCAGCAGTGAAGTAACAGATACGCAGTATTTT. Full variable domain (missing parts from reference TRBV2 and TRBJ2-3): EPEVTQTPSHQVTQMGQEVILRCVPISNHLYFYWYRQILGQKVEFLVSFYNNEISEKSEIFDDQFSVERPDGSNFTLKIRSTKLEDSAMYFCASSEVTDTQYFGPGTRLTVL.

This clone was found once. One end of the junction does not line up with germline, which may come from a read error. V and J are TRBV5-1 and TRBJ2-1; 9 nucleotides line up with TRBD1. This CDR3 is built from 15 residues. Germline V gene sequence: CDR1 SGHRS, CDR2 YFSETQ. CDR3 in amino acids: CTSSGGQGSYNEQFF. CDR3 in DNA: TGCACCAGCAGCGGAGGACAGGGGAGCTACAATGAGCAGTTCTTC.

The V and J genes are TRBV6-1 and TRBJ2-7, with D perhaps matching TRBD2 (7 bases). The CDR3 spans 14 residues. The germline V gene encodes CDR1 MNHNS and CDR2 SASEGT. Trimming stripped 2 bases from V and 3 bases from J, with 11 bases between. The CDR3 region has the DNA TGTGCCAGCAGTGAATGGGGAGGGGGCTACGAGCAGTACTTC. Amino acid sequence: CASSEWGGGYEQYF.

Many counts were recorded for this clone. The CDR3 nucleotides read TGTGCCAGCAGCTTAGCTGGGGGCGAAACCGGGGAGCTGTTTTTT. Translating it yields CASSLAGGETGELFF. This chain uses TRBV7-6 with TRBJ2-2; tentatively, D is TRBD1 (6 bases). CDR1 is SGHVS and CDR2 is FNYEAQ in the germline V gene. V lost 0 bases, J lost 5 bases, and 10 bases lay in between. The CDR3 runs to 15 residues.

The chain uses TRBV2 and TRBJ2-7, with D perhaps TRBD2 (5 bases). CDR3 length equals 11 residues. V lost 7 bases, J lost 5 bases, and 9 bases lay in between. The germline V gene encodes CDR1 SNHLY and CDR2 FYNNEI. For the CDR3, the DNA is TGTGCCAGCAACGTCGGGGACGAGCAGTACTTC. Encoded protein: CASNVGDEQYF. Combining the CDR3 with reference TRBV2 and TRBJ2-7 gives the whole variable domain EPEVTQTPSHQVTQMGQEVILRCVPISNHLYFYWYRQILGQKVEFLVSFYNNEISEKSEIFDDQFSVERPDGSNFTLKIRSTKLEDSAMYFCASNVGDEQYFGPGTRLTVT.

The rearrangement uses TRBV9 and TRBJ2-3; D gene uncertain. The ends were cut back, 0 bases at V and 0 bases at J, with 8 bases in the middle. Germline V gene lookup returns CDR1 SGDLS and CDR2 YYNGEE. The CDR3 spans 15 residues. The CDR3 coding sequence is TGTGCCAGCAGCGTAGTTGGAACTAGCACAGATACGCAGTATTTT. Protein sequence: CASSVVGTSTDTQYF.